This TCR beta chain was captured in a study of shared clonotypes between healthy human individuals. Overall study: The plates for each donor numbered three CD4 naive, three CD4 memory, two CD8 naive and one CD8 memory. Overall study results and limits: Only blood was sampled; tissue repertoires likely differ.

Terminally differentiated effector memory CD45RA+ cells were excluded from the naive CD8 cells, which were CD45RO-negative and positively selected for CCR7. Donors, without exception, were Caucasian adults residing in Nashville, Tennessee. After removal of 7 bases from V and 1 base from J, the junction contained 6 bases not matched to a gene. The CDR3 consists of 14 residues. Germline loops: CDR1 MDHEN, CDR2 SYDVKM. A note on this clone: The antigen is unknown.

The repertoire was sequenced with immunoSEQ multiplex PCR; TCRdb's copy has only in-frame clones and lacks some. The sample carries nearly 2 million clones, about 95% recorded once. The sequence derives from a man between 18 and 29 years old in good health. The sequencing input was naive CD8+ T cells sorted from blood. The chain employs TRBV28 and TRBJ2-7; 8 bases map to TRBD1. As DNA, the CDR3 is TGTGCCAGCAAGGGACAGGTGAAGTCCTACGAGCAGTACTTC. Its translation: CASKGQVKSYEQYF. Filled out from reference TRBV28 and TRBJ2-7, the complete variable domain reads DVKVTQSSRYLVKRTGEKVFLECVQDMDHENMFWYRQDPGLGLRLIYFSYDVKMKEKGDIPEGYSVSREKKERFSLILESASTNQTSMYLCASKGQVKSYEQYFGPGTRLTVT.